Below, 18 T cell receptor beta chains from the same sample are listed, as sequenced in a study of tumor-infiltrating lymphocytes in primary liver carcinoma. Researchers drew blood RNA from unsorted whole blood and extracted germline DNA as well. The authors made TCR beta cDNA from 450 to 600 ng total RNA with a constant-region primer. Nested multiplex PCR, run for three rounds with slightly modified ARM-PCR, yielded TCR beta libraries. A C-beta reverse primer and TRBV1-TRBV30 forward primers served in each of the first two PCR rounds, at 10 cycles apiece. Each CDR3 protein gets one entry after TCRdb re-called the multiplex PCR reads with MiXCR. This sample carries 300,000 to 350,000 distinct CDR3 sequences, 58% of them seen once, and the ten largest clones take over 15%. What was sequenced was peripheral blood. These receptors were taken from a woman in her 30s with primary liver carcinoma and hepatitis B virus infection.

The chain links TRBV7-9 to TRBJ2-7; D may be TRBD2 (6 bases). Trimming took 5 bases from V and 2 from J, leaving 10 bases between them. The CDR3 has 13 amino acids. Germline V gene sequence: CDR1 SEHNR, CDR2 FQNEAQ (reference sequence). CDR3 nucleotide sequence: TGTGCCAGCAGCCGGACTACCACCTACGAGCAGTACTTC. Its protein is CASSRTTTYEQYF.

The rearrangement links TRBV12-3 or TRBV12-4 to TRBJ2-5; D is perhaps TRBD2 (6 bases). CDR3 length: 14 residues. Trimming left V 7 bases short and J 3 bases short, with 15 bases between. CDR3 protein: CASINGLHKETQYF. CDR3 nucleotides: TGTGCCAGCATCAACGGACTACATAAAGAGACCCAGTACTTC.

This clonotype was seen only a few times. This chain uses TRBV29-1 with TRBJ2-5; 9 positions agree with TRBD2. The CDR3 has 15 residues. Trimming cost V 1 base and J 1 base; bases outside gene matches: 4. CDR1 is SQVTM and CDR2 is ANQGSEA in the germline V gene. The CDR3 DNA is TGCAGCGTTGAAGTCCTAGCGGGATTCCAAGAGACCCAGTACTTC. It yields the protein CSVEVLAGFQETQYF.

This chain uses TRBV6-2 or TRBV6-3 with TRBJ2-1; tentatively, D is TRBD2 (7 bases). Germline CDR1 is MNHEY and CDR2 is SVGEGT. The CDR3 spans 13 residues. Trimming shortened V by 7 bases and J by 9 bases, and 16 bases separated the two germline ends. CDR3 in amino acids: CASNTGGASEQFF. CDR3 nucleotides: TGTGCCAGCAACACTGGGGGGGCAAGTGAGCAGTTCTTC.

This chain links TRBV11-3 with TRBJ2-1; perhaps TRBD2 as D (5 bases). The length of the CDR3 is 14 residues. The V gene's germline CDR1 is SGHNT and CDR2 YENEEA. V lost 5 bases and J 15 bases, leaving 23 bases between the germline ends. The CDR3, as DNA: TGTGCCAGCAGCCCACAAATGAGGGCAGAGGTCCGGTTCTTC. Protein sequence: CASSPQMRAEVRFF.

As for this clonotype: A much bigger clone sits one base away, suggesting this may be a read error. V is TRBV4-1 and J is TRBJ2-3; 11 bases fit TRBD2. The CDR3 runs 15 residues. Per the germline V gene, CDR1 is MGHRA and CDR2 is YSYEKL. The trim removed 4 bases at V and 8 bases at J, leaving 8 bases unmatched. The CDR3 loop is CASSLTSGDVVTQYF. DNA for the CDR3: TGCGCCAGCAGCCTGACTAGCGGGGATGTGGTTACGCAGTATTTT.

The chain recombines TRBV28 with TRBJ2-1; 14 nucleotides align to TRBD2. CDR1 MDHEN and CDR2 SYDVKM come from the germline V gene. V lost 3 bases, J lost 8 bases, and 3 bases stayed unmatched. CDR3 length equals 15 residues. CDR3 in DNA: TGTGCCAGCAGTTTCGGGACTAGCGGGAGCTATGAGCAGTTCTTC. Amino acid sequence: CASSFGTSGSYEQFF.

A note on this clonotype: This sequence may be a read error, since a much larger clone differs from it by one base. The rearrangement joins TRBV12-3 or TRBV12-4 to TRBJ2-6, with a tentative D call TRBD2 (6 bases). CDR3 size: 16 residues. Trimming took off 5 bases at V and 2 bases at J, with 13 bases between the two ends. CDR3 bases: TGTGCCAGCAGTATTAGGGAGGTCACTGGGGCCAACGTCCTGACTTTC. It codes for CASSIREVTGANVLTF.

With regard to this clonotype: The junction does not match germline at one end; this may be a read error. The chain is built from TRBV7-9 and TRBJ2-6; TRBD1 is a possible D gene (5 bases). Germline-derived CDR1 and CDR2 are SEHNR and FQNEAQ (reference sequence). There are 14 residues in the CDR3. The CDR3 loop reads CASSLHSGAKVLTF. The CDR3 coding sequence is TGTGCCAGCAGCTTACACTCTGGGGCCAAGGTCCTGACTTTC.

J is TRBJ2-2 and V is TRBV5-5; D remains unclear. Trimming cost V 0 bases and J 4 bases, with 10 bases left between them. CDR3 length equals 15 residues. Germline V CDR1 and CDR2: SGHKS, YYEKEE (reference sequence). In nucleotides, the CDR3 is TGTGCCAGCAGCTTGGAAGCGCCCTTCACCGGGGAGCTGTTTTTT. The encoded protein is CASSLEAPFTGELFF.

The gene calls are TRBV10-3 and TRBJ2-1; TRBD1 agrees at 9 bases. The CDR3 totals 16 residues. Germline V lookup: CDR1 ENHRY, CDR2 SYGVKD. V shed 8 bases, J shed 7 bases, and the junction held 15 bases outside the gene matches. CDR3 in DNA: TGTGCCATCGGCCCGCGGGGACAGGGAGGTTTGAATGAGCAGTTCTTC. Its translation is CAIGPRGQGGLNEQFF.

As to this clonotype: One junction end does not reproduce the germline sequence, and a read error may be involved. The rearrangement links TRBV30 to TRBJ2-3; 9 nucleotides line up with TRBD2. The CDR3 extends over 14 amino acids. Germline CDR1 reads GTSNPN; CDR2 reads SVGIG (reference sequence). The CDR3 loop reads CAWRAGGDTDTQYF. The DNA of the CDR3 is TGTGCCTGGAGGGCGGGGGGGGACACAGATACACAGTATTTT.

This clonotype was found a few times. The chain recombines TRBV12-3 or TRBV12-4 with TRBJ2-1; D not certain. The CDR3 runs 13 residues. The ends were cut back, 2 bases at V and 7 bases at J, with 9 bases in the middle. CDR3 residues: CASSLSVRNEQFF. In nucleotides, the CDR3 is TGTGCCAGCAGTTTATCGGTACGGAATGAGCAGTTCTTC.

This clonotype appeared a few times. The V gene is TRBV7-8, the J gene TRBJ2-2, with 9 bases lining up with TRBD2. V dropped 0 bases and J dropped 6; count of bases not matched to a gene: 8. The length of the CDR3 is 17 residues. Germline V lookup: CDR1 SGHVS, CDR2 FQNEAQ. The CDR3 here is CASSLALGGRAPGELFF. The CDR3, as DNA: TGTGCCAGCAGCTTAGCGCTAGGCGGGAGGGCCCCCGGGGAGCTGTTTTTT. Full variable domain (outside the CDR3, taken from reference TRBV7-8 and TRBJ2-2): GAGVSQSPRYKVAKRGQDVALRCDPISGHVSLFWYQQALGQGPEFLTYFQNEAQLDKSGLPSDRFFAERPEGSVSTLKIQRTQQEDSAVYLCASSLALGGRAPGELFFGEGSRLTVL.

With regard to this clonotype: Mismatch with germline at one junction end may stem from a read error. The rearrangement links TRBV12-3 or TRBV12-4 to TRBJ2-4; 14 bases fit TRBD2. The CDR3 consists of 18 residues. The CDR3 sequence is CASGTGLAGGRGKNIQHF. CDR3 DNA: TGTGCCAGCGGAACCGGACTAGCGGGAGGACGAGGCAAAAACATTCAGCACTTC.

A remark on this clonotype: This may be a read error: a much more frequent sequence differs by one nucleotide. The chain carries TRBV29-1 and TRBJ2-7, with D possibly being TRBD2 (5 bases). Germline V lookup: CDR1 SQVTM, CDR2 ANQGSEA. Between the trimmed V and J ends, which lost 4 bases and 7 bases, there was a span of 14 bases. The CDR3 contains 12 residues. This chain's CDR3 is CSVGRDGREQYF. The CDR3 DNA reads as TGCAGCGTTGGAAGAGATGGGAGAGAGCAGTACTTC.

Details on this clonotype: This could be a read error, since a much larger clone is one nucleotide away. The chain couples TRBV4-3 to TRBJ2-1; 11 positions match TRBD2. CDR1 LGHNA and CDR2 YSLEER come from the germline V gene. The J segment lost 8 bases and the V segment lost 0 bases, leaving 12 bases of the junction unmatched. CDR3 length: 18 amino acids. The CDR3 here is CASSQERWASGRNHEQFF. For the CDR3, the DNA is TGCGCCAGCAGCCAAGAGAGGTGGGCTAGCGGGAGGAATCATGAGCAGTTCTTC.

This clonotype was observed many times. CDR3 bases: TGTGCCAGCAGACCCACAGGGAGGGAGACCCAGTACTTC. Residues: CASRPTGRETQYF. The chain is built from TRBV11-1 and TRBJ2-5; D assignment may be TRBD1 or TRBD2 (6 bases each). The V gene lost 6 bases and the J gene lost 5 bases, with 13 bases spanning the gap. This CDR3 is built from 13 residues. The germline V gene encodes CDR1 SGHAT and CDR2 FQDESV (reference sequence).